This TCR beta chain is drawn from a study of cytomegalovirus exposure and HLA in healthy donors. The study's findings and limits: An analysis that was carried out later associated 15,000 to 20,000 TCR beta sequences with HLA alleles at 0.05 false discovery rate.

With regard to this clone: Its antigen is still unknown.

The primer mix had 60 Vbeta and 13 Jbeta primers. Generated by immunoSEQ multiplex PCR, the TCRdb table keeps only in-frame clones and is missing some. The top ten clones hold over 7.5% of a sample with more than 75,000 clones, around 68% of them seen once. The donors were healthy bone marrow donors. This CDR3 contains 12 residues. Trimming took off 4 bases at V and 3 bases at J, with 6 bases between the two ends. The germline V gene has CDR1 ENHRY and CDR2 SYGVKD. The sequence was collected from a man between 40 and 49 years old in good health and CMV-seropositive. The chain couples TRBV10-3 to TRBJ1-1; D not resolved. Sequencing was performed on PBMCs. The CDR3 DNA reads as TGTGCCATCAGTGTTGCAGACACTGAAGCTTTCTTT. Encoded protein: CAISVADTEAFF.